The sequence of this T cell receptor (beta chain) was determined in a study of cytomegalovirus exposure and HLA in healthy donors. The primer mix had 60 Vbeta and 13 Jbeta primers. Produced via immunoSEQ multiplex PCR; TCRdb's table is partial and in-frame only. This repertoire comprises approximately 110,000 clones; its ten largest clones make up about 2.3%. The V and J ends lost 6 bases and 1 base, in that order; junction bases with no gene match: 8. The CDR3 length is 14 residues. Germline V gene sequence: CDR1 SQVTM, CDR2 ANQGSEA. The chain joins TRBV29-1 to TRBJ1-1; TRBD1 matches 7 bases. The TCR sequence derives from a man aged 35 to 55 in good health and CMV-seronegative. Material for sequencing was PBMCs. The CDR3 here is CSVEGQQANTEAFF. For the CDR3, the DNA is TGCAGCGTGGAGGGACAGCAAGCGAACACTGAAGCTTTCTTT.